A selection of T cell receptor beta chains follows, all from one sample in a study of cytomegalovirus exposure and HLA in healthy donors. Sequencing was performed with immunoSEQ multiplex PCR; in TCRdb, only in-frame clones are kept and a portion is missing. The sample holds about 170,000 clones; 80% to 90% are singletons and the top ten take roughly 2.2%. Sequencing used PBMCs. Receptor source: a man between 18 and 35 years old in good health and CMV-seropositive. The CDR3 runs from the conserved cysteine through the conserved F or W. A D gene is named only where the DNA matches it firmly. Size tells how often a clone was seen (once, few, many) or the class of an expanded clone, and some rows leave it out.

j_call: TRBJ1-4; d_call: -; v_call: TRBV5-6; clone_size: once; cdr3_aa: CASSLDGPAGEKLFF; cdr3_nt: TGTGCCAGCAGCTTGGACGGGCCAGCGGGGGAAAAACTGTTTTTT
j_call: TRBJ2-7; d_call: TRBD1; v_call: TRBV11-2; clone_size: once; cdr3_aa: CASSLGQGGEQYF; cdr3_nt: TGTGCCAGCAGCTTGGGACAGGGGGGCGAGCAGTACTTC
j_call: TRBJ1-1; d_call: -; v_call: TRBV2; clone_size: -; cdr3_aa: CASSWTEGNTEAFF; cdr3_nt: TGTGCCAGCAGTTGGACAGAAGGCAACACTGAAGCTTTCTTT
j_call: TRBJ2-7; d_call: TRBD2; v_call: TRBV27; clone_size: once; cdr3_aa: CASRKVLAGSGEQYF; cdr3_nt: TGTGCCAGCAGGAAAGTACTAGCGGGATCAGGCGAGCAGTACTTC
j_call: TRBJ2-7; d_call: TRBD2; v_call: TRBV19; clone_size: medium-sized; cdr3_aa: CASSIGGLAFYEQYF; cdr3_nt: TGTGCCAGTAGTATAGGGGGACTAGCGTTCTACGAGCAGTACTTC
j_call: TRBJ2-7; d_call: -; v_call: TRBV19; clone_size: once; cdr3_aa: CASSMAGGTYEQYF; cdr3_nt: TGTGCCAGTAGTATGGCAGGGGGGACCTACGAGCAGTACTTC
j_call: TRBJ2-2; d_call: -; v_call: TRBV11-2; clone_size: -; cdr3_aa: CASSSQGGPLNTGELFF; cdr3_nt: TGTGCCAGCAGCTCGCAAGGGGGACCGCTGAACACCGGGGAGCTGTTTTTT
j_call: TRBJ2-7; d_call: -; v_call: TRBV9; clone_size: -; cdr3_aa: CASSVAADSRRQYF; cdr3_nt: TGTGCCAGCAGCGTAGCAGCTGACTCACGTCGGCAGTACTTC
j_call: TRBJ1-2; d_call: -; v_call: TRBV11-2; clone_size: -; cdr3_aa: CASSHRGGNGYTF; cdr3_nt: TGTGCCAGCAGCCACCGGGGGGGTAATGGCTACACCTTC
j_call: TRBJ2-1; d_call: -; v_call: TRBV30; clone_size: -; cdr3_aa: CAWTLPQGNEQFF; cdr3_nt: TGTGCCTGGACCCTACCCCAGGGCAATGAGCAGTTCTTC
j_call: TRBJ2-7; d_call: -; v_call: TRBV4-3; clone_size: -; cdr3_aa: CASSQVRGANLRQYF; cdr3_nt: TGCGCCAGCAGCCAAGTAAGGGGCGCCAACCTAAGGCAGTACTTC
j_call: TRBJ2-5; d_call: -; v_call: TRBV4-1; clone_size: -; cdr3_aa: CASSQEGALAPETQYF; cdr3_nt: TGCGCCAGCAGCCAAGAGGGGGCCCTAGCCCCGGAGACCCAGTACTTC
j_call: TRBJ1-2; d_call: -; v_call: TRBV4-2; clone_size: -; cdr3_aa: CASSQASGTPNYGYTF; cdr3_nt: TGTGCCAGCAGCCAAGCCTCCGGGACACCTAACTATGGCTACACCTTC
j_call: TRBJ1-1; d_call: -; v_call: TRBV20-1; clone_size: -; cdr3_aa: CSAGKGDF; cdr3_nt: TGCAGTGCTGGGAAGGGGGACTTT
j_call: TRBJ2-7; d_call: -; v_call: TRBV2; clone_size: -; cdr3_aa: CASSENSKVSYEQYF; cdr3_nt: TGTGCCAGCAGTGAAAACTCGAAAGTTTCCTACGAGCAGTACTTC
j_call: TRBJ2-5; d_call: TRBD2; v_call: TRBV2; clone_size: -; cdr3_aa: CASKGLAGYQETQYF; cdr3_nt: TGTGCCAGCAAGGGACTAGCGGGGTACCAAGAGACCCAGTACTTC
j_call: TRBJ2-3; d_call: TRBD2; v_call: TRBV19; clone_size: -; cdr3_aa: CASSIEGGGTDTQYF; cdr3_nt: TGTGCCAGTAGTATAGAAGGCGGGGGGACAGATACGCAGTATTTT
j_call: TRBJ1-2; d_call: -; v_call: TRBV5-6; clone_size: -; cdr3_aa: CASSPLDSGYGYTF; cdr3_nt: TGTGCCAGCAGCCCATTGGACTCCGGCTATGGCTACACCTTC
j_call: TRBJ1-1; d_call: -; v_call: TRBV15; clone_size: once; cdr3_aa: CATSRSGLNTEAFF; cdr3_nt: TGTGCCACCAGCAGAAGCGGCTTGAACACTGAAGCTTTCTTT
j_call: TRBJ1-5; d_call: -; v_call: TRBV6-1; clone_size: -; cdr3_aa: CASRSPGLNQPQHF; cdr3_nt: TGTGCCAGCAGATCCCCGGGACTTAATCAGCCCCAGCATTTT
j_call: TRBJ1-6; d_call: TRBD1; v_call: TRBV11-1; clone_size: -; cdr3_aa: CASSLASTGGPYNSPLHF; cdr3_nt: TGTGCCAGCAGCTTAGCGTCGACAGGGGGCCCCTATAATTCACCCCTCCACTTT
j_call: TRBJ2-7; d_call: -; v_call: TRBV7-9; clone_size: -; cdr3_aa: CASSGSEGLYEQYF; cdr3_nt: TGTGCCAGCTCGGGTAGCGAGGGCCTCTACGAGCAGTACTTC
j_call: TRBJ1-6; d_call: -; v_call: TRBV7-9; clone_size: -; cdr3_aa: CASSLGGGQSNNSPLHF; cdr3_nt: TGTGCCAGCAGCTTAGGTGGGGGCCAGAGCAATAATTCACCCCTCCACTTT
j_call: TRBJ1-2; d_call: -; v_call: TRBV5-8; clone_size: -; cdr3_aa: CASRIGARGYTF; cdr3_nt: TGTGCCAGCCGGATAGGGGCGCGGGGCTACACCTTC
j_call: TRBJ1-2; d_call: TRBD1; v_call: TRBV29-1; clone_size: -; cdr3_aa: CSVDPGQGLVGGYTF; cdr3_nt: TGCAGCGTTGACCCGGGACAGGGGTTAGTCGGTGGCTACACCTTC
j_call: TRBJ2-3; d_call: TRBD1; v_call: TRBV6-5; clone_size: -; cdr3_aa: CASRYARGLLDTQYF; cdr3_nt: TGTGCCAGCCGCTACGCCAGGGGGCTGTTAGATACGCAGTATTTT
j_call: TRBJ2-7; d_call: -; v_call: TRBV19; clone_size: -; cdr3_aa: CASSIGGGPGTYEQYF; cdr3_nt: TGTGCCAGTAGTATAGGCGGGGGCCCGGGAACCTACGAGCAGTACTTC
j_call: TRBJ1-5; d_call: TRBD1; v_call: TRBV7-9; clone_size: -; cdr3_aa: CASSLALSPWDRVNQPQHF; cdr3_nt: TGTGCCAGCAGCTTAGCCCTTTCCCCTTGGGACAGGGTCAATCAGCCCCAGCATTTT
j_call: TRBJ2-3; d_call: TRBD2; v_call: TRBV5-1; clone_size: -; cdr3_aa: CASSSPSGQGTDTQYF; cdr3_nt: TGCGCCAGCAGCTCCCCTAGCGGGCAGGGGACAGATACGCAGTATTTT
j_call: TRBJ1-4; d_call: -; v_call: TRBV4-2; clone_size: -; cdr3_aa: CASSQDLQGNEKLFF; cdr3_nt: TGTGCCAGCAGCCAAGATCTACAGGGCAATGAAAAACTGTTTTTC
j_call: TRBJ1-2; d_call: -; v_call: TRBV19; clone_size: -; cdr3_aa: CASSIGGKSNGYTF; cdr3_nt: TGTGCCAGTAGTATTGGGGGGAAGTCTAATGGCTACACCTTC
j_call: TRBJ1-6; d_call: TRBD1; v_call: TRBV9; clone_size: -; cdr3_aa: CASSEGASNSPLHF; cdr3_nt: TGTGCCAGCAGCGAGGGGGCTAGCAATTCACCCCTCCACTTT
j_call: TRBJ1-2; d_call: -; v_call: TRBV28; clone_size: -; cdr3_aa: CASGGEEGYGYTF; cdr3_nt: TGTGCCAGCGGCGGCGAGGAGGGCTATGGCTACACCTTC
j_call: TRBJ1-3; d_call: -; v_call: TRBV6-1; clone_size: -; cdr3_aa: CASSVRDSGNTIYF; cdr3_nt: TGTGCCAGCAGTGTCCGGGACTCTGGAAACACCATATATTTT
j_call: TRBJ2-2; d_call: -; v_call: TRBV5-1; clone_size: -; cdr3_aa: CASSLGQGTPGELFF; cdr3_nt: TGCGCCAGCAGCTTGGGCCAGGGGACCCCCGGGGAGCTGTTTTTT
j_call: TRBJ2-7; d_call: TRBD1; v_call: TRBV6-1; clone_size: -; cdr3_aa: CASRQGGSYEQYF; cdr3_nt: TGTGCCAGCAGACAGGGGGGTTCCTACGAGCAGTACTTC
j_call: TRBJ1-6; d_call: TRBD1; v_call: TRBV6-5; clone_size: -; cdr3_aa: CASSYGTGYNSPLHF; cdr3_nt: TGTGCCAGCAGTTACGGGACAGGGTACAATTCACCCCTCCACTTT
j_call: TRBJ1-3; d_call: -; v_call: TRBV5-1; clone_size: -; cdr3_aa: CASSLDSLFSGNTIYF; cdr3_nt: TGCGCCAGCAGCTTAGACAGTCTATTCTCTGGAAACACCATATATTTT
j_call: TRBJ1-1; d_call: -; v_call: TRBV11-3; clone_size: -; cdr3_aa: CASSLNQGKNTEAFF; cdr3_nt: TGTGCCAGCAGCTTAAACCAGGGAAAGAACACTGAAGCTTTCTTT
j_call: TRBJ2-1; d_call: -; v_call: TRBV20-1; clone_size: -; cdr3_aa: CSASGIEQFF; cdr3_nt: TGCAGTGCATCAGGGATAGAGCAGTTCTTC
j_call: TRBJ2-7; d_call: TRBD1; v_call: TRBV9; clone_size: -; cdr3_aa: CASSDRDRADEQYF; cdr3_nt: TGTGCCAGCAGCGACCGGGACAGGGCCGACGAGCAGTACTTC
j_call: TRBJ2-1; d_call: -; v_call: TRBV4-3; clone_size: -; cdr3_aa: CASSQALPRGYSYNEQFF; cdr3_nt: TGCGCCAGCAGCCAGGCTCTACCTCGGGGGTACTCCTACAATGAGCAGTTCTTC